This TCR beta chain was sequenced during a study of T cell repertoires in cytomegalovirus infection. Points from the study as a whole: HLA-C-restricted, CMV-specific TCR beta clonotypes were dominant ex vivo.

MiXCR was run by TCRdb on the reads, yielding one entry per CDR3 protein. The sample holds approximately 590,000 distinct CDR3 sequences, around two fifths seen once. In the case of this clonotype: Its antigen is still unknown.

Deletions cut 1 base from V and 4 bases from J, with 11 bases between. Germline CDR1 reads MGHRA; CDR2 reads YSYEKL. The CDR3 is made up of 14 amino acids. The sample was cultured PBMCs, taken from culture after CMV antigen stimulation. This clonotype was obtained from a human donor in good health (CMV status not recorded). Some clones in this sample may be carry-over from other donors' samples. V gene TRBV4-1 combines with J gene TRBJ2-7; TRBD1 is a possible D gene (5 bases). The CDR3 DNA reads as TGCGCCAGCAGCCAAGGGGCCCCAGGGTACGAGCAGTACTTC. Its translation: CASSQGAPGYEQYF.